These 2 T cell receptor beta chains originate from one sample sequenced in a study of T-cell reconstitution after alpha-beta-depleted transplantation in children (dated by TCRdb to the mid-2010s). Library construction relied on PCR. TCRdb names Illumina HiSeq 2500 as the instrument used. TCR libraries were prepared with molecular barcoding, using unique molecular identifiers to normalize TCRbeta repertoire quantification. Using fastp at Q25 and MiXCR, TCRdb reprocessed the public reads and kept productive beta chains. For every CDR3 protein sequence, its rows merge into one entry that carries the most common genes and DNA. The sample table shows nearly 200,000 distinct CDR3 sequences, and 6.3% are seen once. The ten biggest clones cover just over 4.5% of the sample. In light of the paper, this sample's treatment or condition label describes: allogeneic hematopoietic cell transplantation with graft depleted of TCRalphabeta T cells and CD19 B cells.

Sequencing used PBMCs, obtained before TCRalphabeta/CD19-depleted stem cell transplant. The receptor set was obtained from a girl in the first two years of life with combined immunodeficiency, due to receive a stem cell transplant.

This clonotype has ten or more counts. The gene calls are TRBV5-1 and TRBJ2-1, with D uncertain. CDR3 size: 15 residues. Per germline, CDR1 SGHRS and CDR2 YFSETQ. Trimming removed 2 bases at V and 0 bases at J, with 9 bases between. The CDR3 DNA reads as TGCGCCAGCAGCTTATCTTGGGGCTCCTACAATGAGCAGTTCTTC. It yields the protein CASSLSWGSYNEQFF.

This clonotype was observed at least ten times. The CDR3 DNA is TGCGCCAGCAGGGGGCCTGAGCAGTTCTTC. Its translation is CASRGPEQFF. The chain recombines TRBV5-1 with TRBJ2-1; D possibly corresponds to TRBD1 (5 bases). V lost 5 bases, J lost 9 bases, and 6 bases lay in between. Germline CDR1 reads SGHRS; CDR2 reads YFSETQ. This CDR3 comprises 10 residues.